These 15 T cell receptor beta chains came from one sample sequenced in a study of T cell responses to AZD1222 COVID-19 vaccine. The protocol was immunoSEQ multiplex PCR, while the TCRdb copy is restricted to in-frame clones and leaves out a portion. The data show 80,000 to 100,000 clones, 85% to 95% seen once. The sequences come from peripheral blood, collected 28 days after the second AZD1222 dose. The receptor set was obtained from an adult who received the AZD1222 COVID-19 vaccine.

The table lists this clone with a count of one. The chain is built from TRBV11-2 and TRBJ1-2, with D uncertain. CDR3 length equals 13 residues. V lost 1 base and J 3 bases, leaving 6 bases between the germline ends. CDR1 is SGHAT, CDR2 FQNNGV, per germline. The CDR3 DNA reads TGTGCCAGCAGCTTAGTGGGAGACTATGGCTACACCTTC. Its translation is CASSLVGDYGYTF.

V gene TRBV9 combines with J gene TRBJ2-7; D remains ambiguous. CDR1 is SGDLS, CDR2 YYNGEE, per germline. CDR3 length: 13 amino acids. V lost 0 bases to trimming and J lost 4 bases, with 8 bases between them. CDR3 nucleotides: TGTGCCAGCAGCGTAGGTCCCAATTACGAGCAGTACTTC. It yields the protein CASSVGPNYEQYF.

This chain links TRBV28 with TRBJ1-1, with unresolved D. The CDR3 has 13 amino acids. V was clipped by 7 bases and J by 1 base, with 10 bases between them. Germline lookup yields CDR1 MDHEN and CDR2 SYDVKM. CDR3 in amino acids: CASTSGENTEAFF. The CDR3 region has the DNA TGTGCCAGCACCTCCGGGGAGAACACTGAAGCTTTCTTT.

The chain recombines TRBV18 with TRBJ1-5; no clear D gene. Germline V gene sequence: CDR1 KGHSH, CDR2 LQKENI. This CDR3 is 13 amino acids long. Between the trimmed V and J ends, which lost 2 bases and 0 bases, there was a span of 2 bases. CDR3 amino acids: CASSPGSNQPQHF. The CDR3 DNA is TGTGCCAGCTCACCAGGTAGCAATCAGCCCCAGCATTTT.

The chain links TRBV9 to TRBJ2-2; 14 bases fit TRBD2. CDR3 length equals 17 residues. V lost 7 bases and J lost 7; bases outside the gene matches: 12. Germline values: CDR1 SGDLS, CDR2 YYNGEE. CDR3 sequence (DNA): TGTGCCAGCGAATCGGGACTAGCGGGAGTAATCGGCGGGGAGCTGTTTTTT. Encoded protein: CASESGLAGVIGGELFF.

This clone has only one observation. The V call is TRBV11-3, the J call TRBJ2-7; tentative D call: TRBD2 (5 bases). The germline V and J ends were trimmed by 4 bases and 6 bases, with 13 bases remaining between them. CDR3 length: 13 residues. Germline CDR1 is SGHNT and CDR2 is YENEEA. CDR3 residues: CASSSSTRGEQYF. DNA of the CDR3: TGTGCCAGCAGCTCCTCGACCCGGGGCGAGCAGTACTTC.

This clone is labeled as medium-sized. The rearrangement joins TRBV2 to TRBJ1-6; D ambiguous. The CDR3 runs 16 residues. Trimming took 2 bases from V and 1 from J, leaving 9 bases between them. Germline loops: CDR1 SNHLY, CDR2 FYNNEI. The CDR3 reads CASSERPGSYNSPLHF. DNA for the CDR3: TGTGCCAGCAGTGAACGACCGGGGTCCTATAATTCACCCCTCCACTTT.

V usage is TRBV2 and J usage is TRBJ1-1; 8 bases are a match to TRBD1. Trimming removed 6 bases from V and 9 bases from J; junction bases left unmatched: 6. This CDR3 comprises 12 residues. The germline V gene encodes CDR1 SNHLY and CDR2 FYNNEI. For the CDR3, the DNA is TGTGCCAGCAGACTGACAGGGGATAAAGCTTTCTTT. The encoded protein is CASRLTGDKAFF.

This chain connects TRBV4-2 to TRBJ1-2, with a weak D call TRBD1 (5 bases). V lost 0 bases and J lost 1, with 15 bases in between. CDR1 LGHNA and CDR2 YNFKEQ come from the germline V gene. The CDR3 runs 17 residues. DNA for the CDR3: TGTGCCAGCAGCCAAGATCCTCAGGGCGCGGGTAACTATGGCTACACCTTC. It translates to CASSQDPQGAGNYGYTF.

This sequence joins TRBV5-1 and TRBJ1-1; D perhaps matches TRBD1 (5 bases). This CDR3 is 16 amino acids long. V lost 4 bases and J 5 bases, leaving 21 bases between the germline ends. Per the germline V gene, CDR1 is SGHRS and CDR2 is YFSETQ. This CDR3 reads CASSPGAGSGGTEAFF. The CDR3 DNA follows: TGCGCCAGCAGCCCTGGGGCCGGGAGCGGGGGTACTGAAGCTTTCTTT.

The rearrangement uses TRBV28 and TRBJ1-2, with a weak D call TRBD1 (5 bases). Trimming cost V 6 bases and J 5 bases, with 16 bases left between them. Germline CDR1 MDHEN, CDR2 SYDVKM. The CDR3 runs to 14 residues. CDR3 nucleotides: TGTGCCAGCAGCCCCTCGGGACGGATGTATGGCTACACCTTC. Its protein is CASSPSGRMYGYTF.

The chain employs TRBV19 and TRBJ2-7, with 8 bases lining up with TRBD1. V dropped 0 bases and J dropped 3; count of bases not matched to a gene: 7. CDR3 length equals 16 residues. Germline V CDR1 and CDR2: LNHDA, SQIVND (reference sequence). CDR3 coding DNA: TGTGCCAGTAGTATAGATCCAGGGACAGGTAACTACGAGCAGTACTTC. This translates into CASSIDPGTGNYEQYF.

The J gene is TRBJ1-2, the V gene TRBV5-1; TRBD1 is a possible D gene (5 bases). This CDR3 has 14 residues. Germline CDR1 and CDR2: SGHRS and YFSETQ. V lost 1 base to trimming and J lost 3 bases, with 10 bases between them. CDR3: CASSLLTGDYGYTF. The CDR3 DNA reads TGCGCCAGCAGCTTGTTAACAGGAGACTATGGCTACACCTTC.

The DNA for the CDR3 is TGTGCCAGCAGTATACGCGGGCCGCAGCATTTT. This sequence encodes CASSIRGPQHF. The chain uses TRBV2 and TRBJ1-5; D gene uncertain. V gave up 5 bases and J gave up 13 bases, with 12 bases separating them. Germline V gene lookup returns CDR1 SNHLY and CDR2 FYNNEI. This CDR3 spans 11 amino acids.

V gene TRBV5-1 combines with J gene TRBJ2-2, with 11 bases fitting TRBD2. The CDR3 consists of 16 residues. With 6 bases clipped from V and 1 base from J, the junction kept 5 bases outside the gene matches. Germline values: CDR1 SGHRS, CDR2 YFSETQ. The DNA of the CDR3 is TGCGCCAGCACCAACCTAGCGGGAGGGAACACCGGGGAGCTGTTTTTT. Translating it yields CASTNLAGGNTGELFF.